This T cell receptor (beta chain) stems from a study of OX40 agonist ivuxolimab in advanced cancers. The overall study: The patients received agonistic anti-OX40 (CD134) antibody ivuxolimab. Two patients with cutaneous melanoma and one with hepatocellular carcinoma, three in total, showed partial responses. Study-wide results and limits: Averaged across samples, CD8+ T cells carried more expanded clones than CD4+ did. Nonresponders, in some cases, also had low normalized T-cell clonal expansion.

Libraries were prepared by immunoSEQ multiplex PCR; TCRdb keeps only in-frame clonotypes and omits some of them. The sample lists tens of thousands of clones, roughly 86% occurring once. About this clone: Its matching antigen is unknown.

CDR3 length: 17 amino acids. CDR1 KGHSH and CDR2 LQKENI come from the germline V gene. The clonotype originates from an adult with an advanced solid tumor such as melanoma, head and neck, liver or kidney cancer. The sample consisted of CD4+ or CD8+ T cells sorted from blood, taken in a trial of the OX40 agonist ivuxolimab. V usage is TRBV18 and J usage is TRBJ2-5; 10 bases are shared with TRBD1. The J call is in doubt because the DNA end fits TRBJ2-7 better. The CDR3 DNA sequence: TGTGCCAGCTCACCTAACCCGACAGGGGGCGAGTACTACGAGCAGTACTTC. It codes for CASSPNPTGGEYYEQYF.